This T cell receptor beta chain appears in the sequencing data of a study of monozygotic twins with inflammatory bowel disease. Study-level findings and limits: IBD patients displayed reduced TCRbeta diversity (inverse Simpson) when set against healthy co-twins.

Per sample, reverse transcription was split into eight reactions. The authors ran two nested PCRs of 16 and 9 cycles on TCRalpha and TCRbeta cDNA. From its re-call of the 5' RACE reads, TCRdb lists each CDR3 protein once, without DNA. The ten most abundant clones cover about 2.3% of a sample with about 450,000 distinct CDR3 sequences. A word on this clonotype: Its target is unknown.

This receptor was taken from a human donor with ulcerative colitis or Crohn's disease, or a healthy co-twin of an affected twin (not recorded which). The sequencing sample was made of blood.

The chain's CDR3 is CASSQEAAGGFQETQYF. The V and J genes are TRBV4-2 and TRBJ2-5; the D gene TCRdb calls, TRBD2, cannot be checked with no DNA. Germline CDR1 is LGHNA and CDR2 is YNFKEQ. CDR3 length: 17 residues.